This T cell receptor beta chain derives from a study of long-term antiretroviral therapy in people with HIV. Investigators performed immunoSEQ version v3.0 at survey level. Assay: immunoSEQ multiplex PCR; the TCRdb copy retains only in-frame clones and omits some. The table shows about 31,000 clones, with approximately 85% occurring only once. The clonotype comes from a man aged 18 to 29 with HIV. The sample in question was unsorted PBMCs, obtained 0.8 years before starting antiretroviral therapy.

The CDR3: CASSVGHYNEQFF. CDR3 in DNA: TGTGCCAGCAGCGTAGGACACTACAATGAGCAGTTCTTC. V and J are TRBV9 and TRBJ2-1, with D unresolved. The V gene lost 0 bases and the J gene lost 3 bases, with 4 bases spanning the gap. Per the germline V gene, CDR1 is SGDLS and CDR2 is YYNGEE. CDR3 size: 13 residues.